Included here is one TCR beta chain sequence, with context. Germline CDR1 SGHDN, CDR2 FVKESK. V lost 2 bases and J lost 7; bases outside the gene matches: 14. The CDR3 extends over 17 amino acids. This sample stems from a study of blood T cell repertoires in COVID-19. Per the original data handling: Nucleated cell number was recorded as an estimate derived from reference gene primer amplification. Measured with immunoSEQ multiplex PCR; TCRdb has only the in-frame clones, and not every one. The DNA gave D and trimming, while V, J and clone size come from that table. There are approximately 380,000 clones in the sample; 75% to 90% occur only once, and 3% to 4.5% lies in the top ten.

The rearrangement uses TRBV14 and TRBJ2-1, with 7 positions matching TRBD1. The sample comprised peripheral blood. The sequence was collected from a woman younger than 35 with acute or convalescent COVID-19. The CDR3 loop is CASSQLTRDSRTNEQFF. CDR3 bases: TGTGCCAGCAGCCAACTTACCCGGGACAGTCGTACAAATGAGCAGTTCTTC.